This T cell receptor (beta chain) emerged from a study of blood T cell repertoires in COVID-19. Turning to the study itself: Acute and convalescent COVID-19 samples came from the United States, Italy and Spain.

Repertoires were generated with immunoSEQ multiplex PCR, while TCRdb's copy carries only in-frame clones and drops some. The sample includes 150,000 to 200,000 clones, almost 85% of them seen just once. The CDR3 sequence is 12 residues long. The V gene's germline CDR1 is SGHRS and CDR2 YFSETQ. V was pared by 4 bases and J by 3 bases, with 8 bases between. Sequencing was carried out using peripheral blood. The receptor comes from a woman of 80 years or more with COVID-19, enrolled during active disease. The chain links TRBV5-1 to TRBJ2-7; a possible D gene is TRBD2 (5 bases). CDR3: CASSRDYYEQYF. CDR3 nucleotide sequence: TGCGCCAGCAGCCGAGACTACTACGAGCAGTACTTC.